This TCR beta chain originates from a study of cytomegalovirus exposure and HLA in healthy donors. The wider study: HLA-typed donors contributed around 88 million unique TCRs, which were held in an early data release. Study observations and caveats: Clonal expansion, a later analysis showed, was greater in HLA-associated TCR beta chains than in equally common others.

This CDR3 contains 14 residues. Germline V lookup: CDR1 SGHRS, CDR2 YFSETQ. The J segment lost 4 bases and the V segment lost 4 bases, leaving 6 bases of the junction unmatched. Vbeta (60) and Jbeta (13) primers were used in the PCR. Data came from immunoSEQ multiplex PCR; TCRdb stores just in-frame clones and leaves some out. The sample has about 200,000 clones; roughly 80% are singletons. Notes on this clone: The antigen remains unidentified.

The sample consisted of PBMCs. The chain links TRBV5-1 to TRBJ1-1; the match to TRBD1 covers 8 bases. This TCR was sampled from a woman younger than 30 in good health and CMV-seronegative. The DNA for the CDR3 is TGCGCCAGCAGCGGTTACAGGGGGGTCACTGAAGCTTTCTTT. Its translation is CASSGYRGVTEAFF.